This T cell receptor beta chain was sequenced during a study of blood T cell repertoires in COVID-19. The CDR3 totals 16 residues. Germline assignment: CDR1 SEHNR and CDR2 FQNEAQ (reference sequence). Trimming took 4 bases from V and 5 from J; bases not matched to a gene: 12. Assay: immunoSEQ multiplex PCR; the TCRdb copy retains only in-frame clones and omits some. The sample includes 80,000 to 95,000 clones, about 89% of them seen just once. This clone has only a few counts. The sample taken for sequencing was peripheral blood. The chain carries TRBV7-9 and TRBJ1-2, with TRBD1 matching 8 bases. The TCR comes from a human donor in a cohort sampled during active COVID-19. This CDR3 reads CASSSDRGGDLYGYTF. In nucleotides, the CDR3 is TGTGCCAGCAGCTCCGACAGGGGAGGGGACCTTTATGGCTACACCTTC.